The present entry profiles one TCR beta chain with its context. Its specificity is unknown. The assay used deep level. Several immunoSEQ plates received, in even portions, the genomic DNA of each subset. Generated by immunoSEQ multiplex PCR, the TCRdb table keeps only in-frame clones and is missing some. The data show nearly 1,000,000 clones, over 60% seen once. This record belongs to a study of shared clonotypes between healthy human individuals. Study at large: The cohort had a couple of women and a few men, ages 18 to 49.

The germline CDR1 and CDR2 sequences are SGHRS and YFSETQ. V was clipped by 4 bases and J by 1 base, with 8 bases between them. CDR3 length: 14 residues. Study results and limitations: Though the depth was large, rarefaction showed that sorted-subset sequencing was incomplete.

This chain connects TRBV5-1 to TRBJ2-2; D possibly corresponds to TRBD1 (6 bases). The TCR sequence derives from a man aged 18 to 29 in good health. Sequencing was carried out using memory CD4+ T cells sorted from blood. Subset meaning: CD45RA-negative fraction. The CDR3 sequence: CASSRGQNTGELFF. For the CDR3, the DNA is TGCGCCAGCAGCAGGGGACAGAACACCGGGGAGCTGTTTTTT.